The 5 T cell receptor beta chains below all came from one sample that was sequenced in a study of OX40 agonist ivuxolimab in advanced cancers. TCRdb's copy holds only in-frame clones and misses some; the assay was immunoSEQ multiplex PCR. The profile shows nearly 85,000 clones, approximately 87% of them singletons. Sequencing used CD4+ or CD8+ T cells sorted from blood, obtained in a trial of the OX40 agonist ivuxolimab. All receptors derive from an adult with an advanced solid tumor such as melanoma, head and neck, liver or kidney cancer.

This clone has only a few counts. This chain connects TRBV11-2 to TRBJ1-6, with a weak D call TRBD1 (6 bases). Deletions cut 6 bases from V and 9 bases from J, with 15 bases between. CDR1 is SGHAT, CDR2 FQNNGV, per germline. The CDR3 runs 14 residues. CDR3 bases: TGTGCCAGCAGGTTACAGGGAAAGGGTTCACCCCTCCACTTT. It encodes CASRLQGKGSPLHF.

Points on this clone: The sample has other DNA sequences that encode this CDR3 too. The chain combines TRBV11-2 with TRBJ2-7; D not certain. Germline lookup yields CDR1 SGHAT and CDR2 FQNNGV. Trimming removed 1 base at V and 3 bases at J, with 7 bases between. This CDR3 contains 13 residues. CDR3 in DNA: TGTGCCAGCAGCTTAGGCCCATTCTACGAGCAGTACTTC. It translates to CASSLGPFYEQYF.

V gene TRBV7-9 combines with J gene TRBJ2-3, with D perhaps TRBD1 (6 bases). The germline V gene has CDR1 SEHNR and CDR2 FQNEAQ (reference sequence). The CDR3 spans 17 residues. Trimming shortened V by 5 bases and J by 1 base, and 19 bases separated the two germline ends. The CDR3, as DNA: TGTGCCAGCAGCCAGATAACAGGGATCGGAGGCACAGATACGCAGTATTTT. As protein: CASSQITGIGGTDTQYF. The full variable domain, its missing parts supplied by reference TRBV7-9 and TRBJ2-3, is DTGVSQNPRHKITKRGQNVTFRCDPISEHNRLYWYRQTLGQGPEFLTYFQNEAQLEKSRLLSDRFSAERPKGSFSTLEIQRTEQGDSAMYLCASSQITGIGGTDTQYFGPGTRLTVL.

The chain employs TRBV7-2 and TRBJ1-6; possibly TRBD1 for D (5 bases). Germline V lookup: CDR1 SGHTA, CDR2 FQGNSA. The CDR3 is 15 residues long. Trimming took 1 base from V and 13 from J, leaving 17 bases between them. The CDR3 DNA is TGTGCCAGCAGCTTAGTTAGGACATCGGAAGCTCCCCTCCACTTT. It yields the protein CASSLVRTSEAPLHF.

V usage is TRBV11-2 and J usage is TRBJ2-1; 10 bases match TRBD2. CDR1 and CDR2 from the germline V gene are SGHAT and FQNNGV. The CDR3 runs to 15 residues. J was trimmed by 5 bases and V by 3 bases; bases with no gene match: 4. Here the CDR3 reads CASSFGLAEHNEQFF. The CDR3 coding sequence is TGTGCCAGCAGCTTCGGACTAGCGGAACACAATGAGCAGTTCTTC.